This TCR beta chain originates from a study of blood T cell repertoires in COVID-19 (dated by TCRdb to 2019 to 2021). Context from the whole study: Samples from collaborators originated in the United States, Italy and Spain and spanned both the acute and convalescent phases of COVID-19. A de-identified subject ID, COVID-19 status, age in years and sex were almost always included in the sample metadata. The samples were drawn from the first 160 participants of the ongoing ImmuneRACE study and from 1,254 subjects provided by 6 global collaborators. Subjects who had been exposed to COVID-19, were actively infected with it, or had recovered from it provided the deeply sampled blood TCRbeta repertoires that made up the dataset. The prospective study material was composed of cDNA or gDNA derived from T cells, B-cell-depleted T cells, or PBMCs. Where HLA class I and class II types were available, the types were taken from metadata supplied by the sample provider, not from assay-based typing. The repertoires were released in a freely available public database meant as a resource for research on the immune response to SARS-CoV-2.

Collaborating institutions collected whole blood in K2EDTA tubes following their own protocols. For TCRbeta analysis, collaborator samples were shipped as frozen whole blood, as isolated PBMCs, or as DNA extracted from either sample type. Summary of the overall study and its limitations: The amount of clinical and demographic metadata varied by source and participant and was provided uncurated.

Details on this clone: Its antigen has not been determined. No base qualities exist here, and no much larger clone lies one base off it.

The immunoSEQ Assay, a bias-controlled multiplex PCR, was used to amplify TCRbeta CDR3 regions from genomic DNA. Concerning the study's data processing: Within the assay, amplification of reference gene primers was used to estimate how many nucleated cells each sample contained. To quantify the absolute abundance of each unique TCRbeta CDR3 rearrangement, sequence reads were collapsed and filtered. For each sample, productive Simpson clonality was calculated by taking the square root of Simpson's diversity index across productive rearrangements. TCRdb took over this immuneACCESS table, retaining in-frame rearrangements with V and J assigned. Such tables are incomplete; in checked studies, under half of the missing clones stem from an unresolved V gene, and the remainder is unexplained. The D gene and trimming were derived from the DNA, and the V and J assignments and clone size from that table. For this sample there are about 130,000 clones; about 91% appear just once. 10% of the sample is in the top ten clones.

The CDR3, from cysteine to phenylalanine, totals 15 residues. The CDR3 DNA has 45 bases and is translated from base 1. A distance of 10 bases separates the germline ends of V and J, which lose 3 bases and 4 bases respectively. The germline V gene (reference sequence) provides CDR1 MNHEY and CDR2 SMNVEV. Sequencing input: peripheral blood. This TCR was sampled from a man aged 50 to 59 with acute or convalescent COVID-19. The rearranged segments are TRBV27 and TRBJ2-6; perhaps TRBD1 is the D gene, with 5 bases matching. This receptor carries the CDR3 CASSLQGTGANVLTF. The DNA reads as follows: TGTGCCAGCAGTTTGCAGGGCACAGGGGCCAACGTCCTGACTTTC.